One and the same sample provided the 31 T cell receptor beta chains below, sequenced in a study of T-cell reconstitution after alpha-beta-depleted transplantation in children. A TCRbeta library incorporating unique molecular identifiers was prepared. TCRdb redid the calling of the PCR reads with MiXCR, one entry per CDR3 protein. The sample lists about 160,000 distinct CDR3 sequences; around 10% were seen once. The sample was PBMCs, taken before TCRalphabeta/CD19-depleted stem cell transplant. The source of these receptors is a boy aged 2 to 9 with acute myeloid leukemia, due to receive a stem cell transplant.

This chain uses TRBV20-1 with TRBJ2-5; D is undetermined. Germline V CDR1 and CDR2: DFQATT, SNEGSKA (reference sequence). The CDR3 has 12 amino acids. Trimming removed 5 bases at V and 13 bases at J, with 20 bases between. The DNA of the CDR3 is TGCAGTGCTTCGGTCCCGCTGGTAGACGCGTACTTC. As protein: CSASVPLVDAYF.

This clonotype showed up many times. The rearrangement links TRBV6-2 or TRBV6-3 to TRBJ1-1; TRBD1 might be the D (6 bases). Germline V gene sequence: CDR1 MNHEY, CDR2 SVGEGT. The CDR3 spans 11 residues. V gave up 10 bases and J gave up 10 bases, with 16 bases separating them. CDR3 protein: CATLKGGAAFF. DNA of the CDR3: TGTGCCACCCTAAAAGGGGGGGCAGCTTTCTTT.

In its sample, this clonotype was seen many times. This chain joins TRBV5-1 and TRBJ2-1; no firm D call. The CDR3 spans 13 residues. CDR1 and CDR2 (germline): SGHRS, YFSETQ. Trimming cost V 4 bases and J 5 bases, with 10 bases left between them. The CDR3 sequence: CASSPQPNNEQFF. CDR3 DNA: TGCGCCAGCAGCCCTCAGCCCAACAATGAGCAGTTCTTC.

This clonotype was recorded at least ten times. This chain uses TRBV27 with TRBJ2-7, with 12 nucleotides matching TRBD2. V trimming: 7 bases; J trimming: 3 bases; junction bases outside the gene matches: 7. Germline values: CDR1 MNHEY, CDR2 SMNVEV (reference sequence). The CDR3 length is 15 residues. This CDR3 reads CASTLLAGGGYEQYF. The CDR3, as DNA: TGTGCCAGCACCCTACTAGCGGGAGGAGGCTACGAGCAGTACTTC.

This clonotype came up many times. The chain carries TRBV7-7 and TRBJ2-3; D remains unclear. Germline V gives CDR1 SSHAT, CDR2 FNYEAQ (reference sequence). This CDR3 spans 15 amino acids. V dropped 2 bases and J dropped 4 bases, with 13 bases sitting between them. The DNA of the CDR3 is TGTGCCAGCAGCTTATATCCGGAAAGAGCAGATACGCAGTATTTT. Protein: CASSLYPERADTQYF.

CDR3 in DNA: TGTGCCAGCAGCATGGACAGGGGGGGCTACACCTTC. The encoded protein is CASSMDRGGYTF. The chain joins TRBV7-9 to TRBJ1-2; 10 bases agree with TRBD1. This CDR3 contains 12 residues. J lost 8 bases, V lost 5 bases, and 2 bases had no gene match. Germline V gene data show CDR1 as SEHNR and CDR2 as FQNEAQ (reference sequence).

This clonotype was recorded many times. A junction end diverges from the germline sequence, so it may reflect a read error. This chain connects TRBV27 to TRBJ1-1, with 8 bases that match TRBD1. CDR3 length: 15 residues. Per the germline V gene, CDR1 is MNHEY and CDR2 is SMNVEV (reference sequence). CDR3 in amino acids: CASSPDRVRDTESFF. The CDR3 DNA is TGTGCCAGCAGTCCGGACAGGGTGAGGGACACTGAATCTTTCTTT.

This clonotype has ten or more counts. CDR3 region: CSARVQRGFSSYNEQFF. The DNA for the CDR3 is TGCAGTGCTAGAGTCCAGCGGGGCTTTAGCTCCTACAATGAGCAGTTCTTC. J is TRBJ2-1 and V is TRBV20-1; the match to TRBD2 covers 7 bases. Germline-derived CDR1 and CDR2 are DFQATT and SNEGSKA (reference sequence). The CDR3 totals 17 residues. J lost 0 bases, V lost 1 base, and 9 bases had no gene match.

This clonotype occurred many times. This chain joins TRBV29-1 and TRBJ2-5, with D possibly being TRBD2 (5 bases). The CDR3 extends over 13 amino acids. Germline V lookup: CDR1 SQVTM, CDR2 ANQGSEA. Trimming removed 8 bases from V and 7 bases from J, with 20 bases in between. The chain's CDR3 is CSFQLLVEGTQYF. CDR3 coding DNA: TGCAGCTTTCAATTACTAGTGGAAGGGACCCAGTACTTC.

About this clonotype itself: This sequence may be a read error, since a much larger clone differs from it by one base. CDR3 nucleotides: TGTGCCACCAGCACGGACAGGGGTGGCGTTCACCCCCAGCATTTT. Residues: CATSTDRGGVHPQHF. The rearrangement links TRBV15 to TRBJ1-5; the match to TRBD1 covers 9 bases. Germline CDR1 is LNHNV and CDR2 is YYDKDF (reference sequence). After removal of 4 bases from V and 10 bases from J, the junction contained 11 bases not matched to a gene. This CDR3 comprises 15 residues. Full variable domain (remainder filled in from reference TRBV15 and TRBJ1-5): DAMVIQNPRYQVTQFGKPVTLSCSQTLNHNVMYWYQQKSSQAPKLLFHYYDKDFNNEADTPDNFQSRRPNTSFCFLDIRSPGLGDTAMYLCATSTDRGGVHPQHFGDGTRLSIL.

Many counts were recorded for this clonotype. The chain carries TRBV11-2 and TRBJ2-5; D is possibly TRBD1 (6 bases). The CDR3 is 11 amino acids. The V gene lost 5 bases and the J gene lost 9 bases, with 10 bases spanning the gap. Germline-derived CDR1 and CDR2 are SGHAT and FQNNGV. The CDR3 DNA reads TGTGCCAGCAGCGCACAGGGAGCCCAGTACTTC. The encoded protein is CASSAQGAQYF.

Many counts were recorded for this clonotype. The chain is built from TRBV7-9 and TRBJ1-4, with D uncertain. The CDR3 contains 13 residues. CDR1 is SEHNR and CDR2 is FQNEAQ in the germline V gene (reference sequence). V was pared by 0 bases and J by 7 bases, with 6 bases between. The CDR3 spells CASSLALSEKLFF. The CDR3 bases are TGTGCCAGCAGCTTAGCGTTGAGTGAAAAACTGTTTTTT.

This clonotype was seen many times. This chain joins TRBV7-6 and TRBJ2-5, with 8 bases fitting TRBD2. Per the germline V gene, CDR1 is SGHVS and CDR2 is FNYEAQ. This CDR3 spans 17 amino acids. V lost 1 base, J lost 3 bases, and 10 bases stayed unmatched. In DNA, the CDR3 is TGTGCCAGCAGCTTAGTCAGCGGGAGCACGGGCGAAGAGACCCAGTACTTC. This translates into CASSLVSGSTGEETQYF.

As concerns this clonotype: A much larger clone differs by one base, so this may be a read error. The chain combines TRBV11-2 with TRBJ2-5; no reliable D call. In germline, CDR1 is SGHAT, CDR2 FQNNGV. The CDR3 has 13 amino acids. The CDR3 protein is CPSSLVGVETQYF. CDR3 DNA sequence: TGTCCCAGCAGCTTAGTTGGTGTGGAGACCCAGTACTTC. Looking up the rest from reference TRBV11-2 and TRBJ2-5 gives the full variable domain: EAGVAQSPRYKIIEKRQSVAFWCNPISGHATLYWYQQILGQGPKLLIQFQNNGVVDDSQLPKDRFSAERLKGVDSTLKIQPAKLEDSAVYLCPSSLVGVETQYFGPGTRLLVL.

This clonotype was seen at least ten times. The chain links TRBV7-8 to TRBJ2-5, with 7 positions matching TRBD2. The germline V gene encodes CDR1 SGHVS and CDR2 FQNEAQ. V lost 3 bases, J lost 4 bases, and 8 bases stayed unmatched. This CDR3 spans 15 amino acids. CDR3 protein: CASSFQGGRGETQYF. As DNA, the CDR3 is TGTGCCAGCAGCTTTCAGGGAGGGAGAGGAGAGACCCAGTACTTC. The entire variable domain, with the rest obtained from reference TRBV7-8 and TRBJ2-5, is as follows: GAGVSQSPRYKVAKRGQDVALRCDPISGHVSLFWYQQALGQGPEFLTYFQNEAQLDKSGLPSDRFFAERPEGSVSTLKIQRTQQEDSAVYLCASSFQGGRGETQYFGPGTRLLVL.

Ten or more counts support this clonotype. The V gene is TRBV7-9, the J gene TRBJ2-5; D is ambiguous. This CDR3 is built from 15 residues. With 1 base removed from V and 4 bases from J, the gap between germline ends came to 13 bases. Germline assignment: CDR1 SEHNR and CDR2 FQNEAQ (reference sequence). The CDR3 DNA reads TGTGCCAGCAGCTTAGGAGGTTACTTGGGAGAGACCCAGTACTTC. Protein product: CASSLGGYLGETQYF.

This clonotype was seen ten or more times. The chain couples TRBV15 to TRBJ2-7; 13 bases match TRBD2. The CDR3 extends over 18 amino acids. The germline V gene has CDR1 LNHNV and CDR2 YYDKDF (reference sequence). Losses at the gene ends were 1 base for V and 2 bases for J; bases not matched to a gene: 8. CDR3 DNA: TGTGCCACCAGCAGAGGGACTAGCGGGAGTCGAGCTACCTACGAGCAGTACTTC. The encoded protein is CATSRGTSGSRATYEQYF.

This chain connects TRBV5-1 to TRBJ2-3; 8 nucleotides line up with TRBD2. Losses at the gene ends were 2 bases for V and 0 bases for J; bases not matched to a gene: 2. The length of the CDR3 is 15 residues. Germline V gene data show CDR1 as SGHRS and CDR2 as YFSETQ. Here the CDR3 DNA reads TGCGCCAGCAGCTTTCGGGGGGGGAGCACAGATACGCAGTATTTT. This gives the protein CASSFRGGSTDTQYF.

This clonotype was seen at least ten times. The chain has TRBV20-1 and TRBJ2-7; D is possibly TRBD1 (5 bases). Germline V gives CDR1 DFQATT, CDR2 SNEGSKA (reference sequence). The CDR3 loop spans 13 amino acids. V was clipped by 1 base and J by 4 bases, with 11 bases between them. CDR3 sequence reads: CSARGVRDYEQYF. Written as DNA, the CDR3 is TGCAGTGCTAGAGGTGTCAGGGATTACGAGCAGTACTTC.

This clonotype was found once. A read error is possible here, since a much larger clone lies one base away. J is TRBJ1-2 and V is TRBV7-9, with no clear D. The CDR3 runs 15 residues. Germline V gene lookup returns CDR1 SEHNR and CDR2 FQNEAQ (reference sequence). This CDR3 is CASSLSESRWNGDTF. The DNA for the CDR3 is TGTGCCAGCAGCTTATCGGAGTCTAGGTGGAATGGCGACACCTTC.

This clonotype was recorded at least ten times. The CDR3 nucleotides read TGTGCCAGCAGCTTAGTGCGGGGGGGTAGATACAATGAGCAGTTCTTC. Protein product: CASSLVRGGRYNEQFF. The gene calls are TRBV7-9 and TRBJ2-1; 9 nucleotides agree with TRBD2. Germline CDR1 reads SEHNR; CDR2 reads FQNEAQ (reference sequence). V lost 1 base, J lost 4 bases, and 5 bases stayed unmatched. CDR3 length: 16 amino acids.

This clonotype was observed at least ten times. This chain connects TRBV5-1 to TRBJ2-3; D is perhaps TRBD2 (5 bases). Per the germline V gene, CDR1 is SGHRS and CDR2 is YFSETQ. Trimming stripped 4 bases from V and 4 bases from J, with 19 bases between. The CDR3 is 16 amino acids. CDR3 region: CASSITTVKGADTQYF. The CDR3 DNA reads TGCGCCAGCAGCATAACGACCGTTAAGGGAGCAGATACGCAGTATTTT.

This clonotype was counted at least ten times. The V call is TRBV28, the J call TRBJ2-7; no firm D call. V was trimmed by 8 bases and J by 2 bases, leaving 13 bases between them. The CDR3 loop spans 13 amino acids. Germline V CDR1 and CDR2: MDHEN, SYDVKM. CDR3 sequence reads: CASSPGKAYEQYF. The CDR3 DNA reads as TGTGCCAGCTCCCCCGGAAAAGCCTACGAGCAGTACTTC.

This clonotype was observed many times. V usage is TRBV5-1 and J usage is TRBJ2-3, with D possibly being TRBD1 or TRBD2 (6 bases each). V gave up 6 bases and J gave up 4 bases, with 15 bases separating them. This CDR3 has 14 residues. CDR1 is SGHRS, CDR2 YFSETQ, per germline. CDR3: CASTMGGPPDTQYF. The CDR3 DNA follows: TGCGCCAGCACCATGGGGGGCCCCCCAGATACGCAGTATTTT.

This clonotype showed up many times. The chain couples TRBV5-1 to TRBJ1-1; 7 bases fit TRBD1. The ends lost 3 bases at V and 0 bases at J; junction bases unmatched: 8. This CDR3 spans 16 amino acids. Germline CDR1 is SGHRS and CDR2 is YFSETQ. The CDR3 DNA reads TGCGCCAGCAGCTCAGACCGACAGGGATTGAACACTGAAGCTTTCTTT. The encoded protein is CASSSDRQGLNTEAFF.

This clonotype was counted at least ten times. This chain uses TRBV7-9 with TRBJ2-1, with D uncertain. This CDR3 region has 14 residues. Germline V gene sequence: CDR1 SEHNR, CDR2 FQNEAQ (reference sequence). The germline V and J ends were trimmed by 1 base and 3 bases, with 7 bases remaining between them. This chain's CDR3 is CASSLGGNYNEQFF. For the CDR3, the DNA is TGTGCCAGCAGCTTAGGTGGAAACTACAATGAGCAGTTCTTC.

This clonotype was seen repeatedly, ten times or more. This rearrangement joins TRBV15 to TRBJ2-7, with D uncertain. From germline, CDR1 is LNHNV and CDR2 YYDKDF (reference sequence). Trimming left V 3 bases short and J 5 bases short, with 11 bases between. CDR3 length: 13 amino acids. This chain's CDR3 is CATSSPLGHEQYV. The CDR3 nucleotides are TGTGCCACCAGCAGTCCTCTGGGCCACGAGCAGTACGTC.

This clonotype has ten or more counts. A much larger clone lies a single base off, so this may be a read error. The V and J genes are TRBV27 and TRBJ1-5; D is perhaps TRBD1 (5 bases). The CDR3 consists of 17 residues. Trimming took 4 bases from V and 4 from J, leaving 20 bases between them. Germline CDR1 MNHEY, CDR2 SMNVEV (reference sequence). As DNA, the CDR3 is TGTGCCAGCAGTTCGCGGGGGTTCTCAGGGACGAATCAGCCCCAGCATTTT. Translation: CASSSRGFSGTNQPQHF.

This clonotype was picked up many times. This rearrangement joins TRBV5-5 to TRBJ2-6; D unclear. Trimming shortened V by 2 bases and J by 0 bases, and 12 bases separated the two germline ends. CDR3 length: 17 amino acids. Germline V lookup: CDR1 SGHKS, CDR2 YYEKEE (reference sequence). The CDR3 DNA sequence: TGTGCCAGCAGCTTCCCTGTCTCCTTCTCTGGGGCCAACGTCCTGACTTTC. Encoded protein: CASSFPVSFSGANVLTF.

This clonotype appeared many times. V is TRBV20-1 and J is TRBJ2-2; possibly TRBD1 or TRBD2 for D (5 bases each). Germline CDR1 and CDR2: DFQATT and SNEGSKA (reference sequence). The CDR3 runs 14 residues. V lost 6 bases to trimming and J lost 10 bases, with 21 bases between them. CDR3 coding DNA: TGCAGTGCCCAACCCGTACGGGGCTCGCTGGAGCTGTTTTTT. It yields the protein CSAQPVRGSLELFF.

This clonotype was seen many times. The rearrangement links TRBV3-1 to TRBJ2-2; 11 nucleotides line up with TRBD2. Unmatched junction bases numbered 1, after V lost 4 bases and J lost 3 bases. The length of the CDR3 is 15 residues. CDR1 LGHDT and CDR2 YNNKEL come from the germline V gene (reference sequence). In DNA form, the CDR3 reads TGTGCCAGCAGCCCACTAGCGGGAGACACCGGGGAGCTGTTTTTT. Amino acids: CASSPLAGDTGELFF. The full variable domain, rest sourced from reference TRBV3-1 and TRBJ2-2, is DTAVSQTPKYLVTQMGNDKSIKCEQNLGHDTMYWYKQDSKKFLKIMFSYNNKELIINETVPNRFSPKSPDKAHLNLHINSLELGDSAVYFCASSPLAGDTGELFFGEGSRLTVL.